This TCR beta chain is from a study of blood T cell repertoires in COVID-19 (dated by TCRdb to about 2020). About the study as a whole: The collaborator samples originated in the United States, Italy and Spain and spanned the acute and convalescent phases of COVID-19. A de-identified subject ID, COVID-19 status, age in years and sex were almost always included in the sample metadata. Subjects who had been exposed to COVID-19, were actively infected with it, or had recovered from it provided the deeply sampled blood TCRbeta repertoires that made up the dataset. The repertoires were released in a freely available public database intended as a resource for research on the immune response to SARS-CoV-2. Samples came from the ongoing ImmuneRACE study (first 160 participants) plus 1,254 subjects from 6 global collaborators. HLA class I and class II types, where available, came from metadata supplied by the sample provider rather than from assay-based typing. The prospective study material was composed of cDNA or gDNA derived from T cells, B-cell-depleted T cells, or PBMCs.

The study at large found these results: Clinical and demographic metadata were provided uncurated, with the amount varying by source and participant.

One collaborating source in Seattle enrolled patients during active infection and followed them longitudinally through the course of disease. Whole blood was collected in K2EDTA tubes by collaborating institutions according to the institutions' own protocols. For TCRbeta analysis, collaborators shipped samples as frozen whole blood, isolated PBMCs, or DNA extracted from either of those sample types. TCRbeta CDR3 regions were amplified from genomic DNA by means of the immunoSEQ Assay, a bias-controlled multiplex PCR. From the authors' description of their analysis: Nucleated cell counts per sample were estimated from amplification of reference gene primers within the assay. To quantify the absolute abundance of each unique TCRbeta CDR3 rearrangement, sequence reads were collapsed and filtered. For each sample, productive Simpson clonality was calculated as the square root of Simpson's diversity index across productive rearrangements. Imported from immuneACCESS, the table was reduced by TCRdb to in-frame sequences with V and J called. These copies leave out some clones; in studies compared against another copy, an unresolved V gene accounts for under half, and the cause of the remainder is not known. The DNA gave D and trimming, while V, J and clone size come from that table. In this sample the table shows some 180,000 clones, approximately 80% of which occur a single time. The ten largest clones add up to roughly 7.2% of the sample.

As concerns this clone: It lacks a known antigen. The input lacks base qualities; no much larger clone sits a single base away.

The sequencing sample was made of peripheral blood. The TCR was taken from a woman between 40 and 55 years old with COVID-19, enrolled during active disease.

The CDR3 in this case is CASRDRVEGTEAFF. The DNA reads TGCGCCAGCAGGGACAGGGTCGAAGGAACTGAAGCTTTCTTT. Recombination joined TRBV10-1 with TRBJ1-1, and 8 bases in between align with TRBD1. V ends up 6 bases short and J 5 bases short, with an unmatched junction base count of 8. From cysteine to phenylalanine, the CDR3 is 14 amino acids long. Left in the record is the CDR3 DNA by itself, 42 bases read in frame from the first base. The germline V gene encodes CDR1 WNHNN and CDR2 SYGVQD (reference sequence).